The 29 T cell receptor beta chains presented below share a single source sample, sequenced in a study of T cells after yellow fever vaccination. One entry per CDR3 protein, called by TCRdb with MiXCR from the 5' RACE reads. The sample lists 100,000 to 150,000 distinct CDR3 sequences, more than 6% occurring once. The material was CD4+ T cells sorted from PBMCs, obtained around 10 days after the first yellow fever vaccination. The source is a man younger than 30 who received the YFV17D yellow fever vaccine.

This clonotype has ten or more counts. The chain combines TRBV7-2 with TRBJ1-5; no clear D gene. Germline values: CDR1 SGHTA, CDR2 FQGNSA. The CDR3 loop spans 16 amino acids. Deletions cut 5 bases from V and 1 base from J, with 15 bases between. CDR3 bases: TGTGCCAGCAGCCAGAGAGGCGGGATGAGCAATCAGCCCCAGCATTTT. Translated, it gives CASSQRGGMSNQPQHF.

This clonotype was picked up many times. V is TRBV5-1 and J is TRBJ1-1; 8 nucleotides match TRBD1. The germline gives CDR1 SGHRS, CDR2 YFSETQ. Trimming removed 4 bases from V and 3 bases from J; junction bases left unmatched: 8. The CDR3 runs to 15 residues. CDR3 sequence (DNA): TGCGCCAGCAGCGGACGACAGGGGTGGGACACTGAAGCTTTCTTT. This translates into CASSGRQGWDTEAFF.

This clonotype was seen at least ten times. The chain has TRBV9 and TRBJ2-1; 8 positions match TRBD1. CDR3 length: 15 amino acids. Germline assignment: CDR1 SGDLS and CDR2 YYNGEE. V lost 3 bases and J lost 9; bases outside the gene matches: 11. The CDR3 is CASSGLATGGGEQFF. The CDR3 DNA reads TGTGCCAGCAGCGGTCTTGCTACAGGGGGTGGTGAGCAGTTCTTC.

A word on this clonotype: A junction end diverges from the germline sequence, so it may reflect a read error. The CDR3 sequence is CTSQRPQESQYF. DNA of the CDR3: TGTACCAGCCAGCGCCCTCAAGAGAGCCAGTACTTC. The gene calls are TRBV3-1 and TRBJ2-5; D unresolved. Germline lookup yields CDR1 LGHDT and CDR2 YNNKEL (reference sequence). CDR3 length equals 12 residues.

On this clonotype itself: This could be a read error, since a much larger clone is one nucleotide away. This chain links TRBV9 with TRBJ1-1, with D possibly being TRBD1 (6 bases). This CDR3 contains 13 residues. Germline V gene data show CDR1 as SGDLS and CDR2 as YYNGEE. The CDR3 loop reads CDSSVVAGQQAFF. The CDR3 DNA follows: TGTGACAGCAGCGTGGTCGCCGGACAGCAAGCTTTCTTT.

This clonotype was counted at least ten times. This chain connects TRBV12-3 or TRBV12-4 to TRBJ1-1; D is unclear. This CDR3 comprises 12 residues. Trimming took 2 bases from V and 6 from J, leaving 7 bases between them. CDR3 DNA: TGTGCCAGCAGTTTAAGGGCCCCTGAAGCTTTCTTT. It specifies CASSLRAPEAFF.

This clonotype was detected ten times or more. The chain is built from TRBV7-2 and TRBJ2-5; D remains ambiguous. V lost 5 bases to trimming and J lost 7 bases, with 11 bases between them. This CDR3 region has 12 residues. Germline assignment: CDR1 SGHTA and CDR2 FQGNSA. In DNA, the CDR3 is TGTGCCAGCAGCCGCTATTCTATGACCCAGTACTTC. Translating gives CASSRYSMTQYF.

This clonotype has a count of ten or more. The chain joins TRBV20-1 to TRBJ1-6; 9 bases agree with TRBD1. The V gene end was trimmed by 5 bases and the J gene end by 9 bases; junction bases not matched to a gene: 5. The CDR3 runs 13 residues. Germline V lookup: CDR1 DFQATT, CDR2 SNEGSKA (reference sequence). The CDR3 DNA reads as TGCAGTGCTCCCGGACAGGGGTCTTCACCCCTCCACTTT. Its translation: CSAPGQGSSPLHF.

This clonotype was seen ten or more times. The rearrangement links TRBV10-3 to TRBJ2-5; maybe TRBD2 (6 bases). Trimming cost V 4 bases and J 4 bases, with 7 bases left between them. CDR1 and CDR2 (germline): ENHRY, SYGVKD. The CDR3 has 12 residues. CDR3 in amino acids: CAISGLGETQYF. Here the CDR3 DNA reads TGTGCCATCAGTGGACTAGGAGAGACCCAGTACTTC.

This clonotype was counted ten times or more. The chain combines TRBV5-1 with TRBJ2-3; D ambiguous. Trimming removed 3 bases at V and 0 bases at J, with 14 bases between. This CDR3 contains 16 residues. Germline V lookup: CDR1 SGHRS, CDR2 YFSETQ. The CDR3 spells CASSWLTAASTDTQYF. CDR3 sequence (DNA): TGCGCCAGCAGCTGGCTAACTGCCGCAAGCACAGATACGCAGTATTTT. The full variable domain, with the rest looked up from reference TRBV5-1 and TRBJ2-3, is KAGVTQTPRYLIKTRGQQVTLSCSPISGHRSVSWYQQTPGQGLQFLFEYFSETQRNKGNFPGRFSGRQFSNSRSEMNVSTLELGDSALYLCASSWLTAASTDTQYFGPGTRLTVL.

The chain recombines TRBV7-2 with TRBJ1-5; D perhaps matches TRBD1 (6 bases). The CDR3 loop spans 17 amino acids. Trimming pared 5 bases from V and 2 bases from J, leaving 19 bases between. CDR1 is SGHTA, CDR2 FQGNSA, per germline. The CDR3 loop is CASSPDGTRSGNQPQHF. The CDR3 DNA reads TGTGCCAGCAGCCCGGACGGGACACGGAGTGGCAATCAGCCCCAGCATTTT.

This clonotype was seen many times. CDR3 loop: CASSRPPGQGTEAFF. In nucleotides, the CDR3 is TGTGCCAGCAGCCGACCCCCAGGACAGGGCACTGAAGCTTTCTTT. The chain links TRBV7-6 to TRBJ1-1; TRBD1 aligns across 8 bases. Trimming removed 5 bases from V and 4 bases from J; junction bases left unmatched: 9. The CDR3 has 15 amino acids. Germline V CDR1 and CDR2: SGHVS, FNYEAQ. Complete variable domain (other parts from reference TRBV7-6 and TRBJ1-1): GAGVSQSPRYKVTKRGQDVALRCDPISGHVSLYWYRQALGQGPEFLTYFNYEAQQDKSGLPNDRFSAERPEGSISTLTIQRTEQRDSAMYRCASSRPPGQGTEAFFGQGTRLTVV.

This clonotype showed up many times. This CDR3 reads CASSFVVGGASNTQYF. The CDR3 nucleotides read TGCGCCAGCAGCTTTGTAGTCGGGGGGGCATCAAATACGCAGTATTTT. V usage is TRBV5-1 and J usage is TRBJ2-3; 8 nucleotides match TRBD2. CDR3 size: 16 residues. Germline V gene lookup returns CDR1 SGHRS and CDR2 YFSETQ. Trimming took 2 bases from V and 7 from J; bases not matched to a gene: 12.

This clonotype was picked up many times. The chain joins TRBV7-3 to TRBJ2-5; maybe TRBD1 (6 bases). Germline-derived CDR1 and CDR2 are SGHTA and FQGTGA. The CDR3 spans 14 residues. Trimming cost V 5 bases and J 2 bases, with 12 bases left between them. The CDR3 coding sequence is TGTGCCAGCAGCGACGGACAGCCTCAAGAGACCCAGTACTTC. Its protein is CASSDGQPQETQYF.

This clonotype appeared many times. The chain links TRBV5-5 to TRBJ1-5, with a weak D call TRBD1 (5 bases). The CDR3 totals 17 residues. V lost 3 bases, J lost 2 bases, and 18 bases lay in between. In germline, CDR1 is SGHKS, CDR2 YYEKEE (reference sequence). The CDR3 DNA reads as TGTGCCAGCAGCTCCGGCCTGGCCAGGGAAGGCAATCAGCCCCAGCATTTT. Translated: CASSSGLAREGNQPQHF.

This clonotype was detected ten times or more. The V call is TRBV12-5, the J call TRBJ2-4; D is possibly TRBD2 (6 bases). Trimming removed 3 bases from V and 0 bases from J, with 9 bases in between. The length of the CDR3 is 15 residues. Germline CDR1 reads LGHNT; CDR2 reads FRNRAP. Here the CDR3 reads CASGLGTPAKNIQYF. The CDR3 region has the DNA TGTGCTAGTGGTTTAGGGACTCCAGCCAAAAACATTCAGTACTTC.

This clonotype has a count of ten or more. The chain recombines TRBV4-3 with TRBJ1-1, with TRBD1 as a possible D gene (6 bases). The CDR3 runs to 15 residues. The germline gives CDR1 LGHNA, CDR2 YSLEER. Trimming cost V 4 bases and J 3 bases, with 15 bases left between them. The CDR3 loop is CASSLSDRRDTEAFF. CDR3 in DNA: TGCGCCAGCAGCCTCTCGGACAGACGGGACACTGAAGCTTTCTTT.

At least ten counts were recorded for this clonotype. The V gene is TRBV5-6, the J gene TRBJ2-5; D tentatively fits TRBD1 or TRBD2 (6 bases each). V gave up 4 bases and J gave up 5 bases, with 15 bases separating them. This CDR3 contains 14 residues. The germline gives CDR1 SGHDT, CDR2 YYEEEE. The CDR3 is CASSPGGGTETQYF. As DNA, the CDR3 is TGTGCCAGCAGCCCTGGAGGGGGTACGGAGACCCAGTACTTC.

This clonotype was found a few times. The chain carries TRBV12-3 or TRBV12-4 and TRBJ2-6; D is uncertain. This CDR3 comprises 14 residues. The V end was cut by 5 bases, the J end by 4 bases, with 9 bases between. For the CDR3, the DNA is TGTGCCAGCAGTCGGGTGGGGGGGGCCAACGTCCTGACTTTC. It translates to CASSRVGGANVLTF.

This clonotype appeared many times. V gene TRBV24-1 combines with J gene TRBJ2-1; D might be TRBD1 (6 bases). Trimming took 3 bases from V and 5 from J, leaving 7 bases between them. Germline V gives CDR1 KGHDR, CDR2 SFDVKD. The CDR3 runs to 13 residues. The CDR3 protein is CATSDGQHNEQFF. Written as DNA, the CDR3 is TGTGCCACCAGTGATGGACAGCACAATGAGCAGTTCTTC.

The V call is TRBV7-2, the J call TRBJ2-7, with 10 bases lining up with TRBD2. Germline assignment: CDR1 SGHTA and CDR2 FQGNSA. This CDR3 comprises 15 residues. Trimming removed 2 bases from V and 9 bases from J; junction bases left unmatched: 10. The CDR3 region has the DNA TGTGCCAGCAGCTTACTTCAAGCGGGGGGGGGGCGGCAGTACTTC. Protein sequence: CASSLLQAGGGRQYF. Based on the CDR3 plus reference TRBV7-2 and TRBJ2-7, the full variable domain is GAGVSQSPSNKVTEKGKDVELRCDPISGHTALYWYRQSLGQGLEFLIYFQGNSAPDKSGLPSDRFSAERTGGSVSTLTIQRTQQEDSAVYLCASSLLQAGGGRQYFGPGTRLTVT.

In this sample, this clonotype turned up a few times. The rearrangement links TRBV5-1 to TRBJ1-6; tentative D call: TRBD1 (6 bases). Trimming pared 8 bases from V and 8 bases from J, leaving 23 bases between. The CDR3 has 16 residues. CDR1 and CDR2 (germline): SGHRS, YFSETQ. The CDR3 is CASTDPKQGPYSPLHF. The DNA for the CDR3 is TGCGCCAGTACAGACCCGAAACAGGGTCCCTATTCACCCCTCCACTTT.

This clonotype has ten or more counts. V is TRBV4-1 and J is TRBJ2-1, with D unclear. CDR3 length: 14 amino acids. V was clipped by 7 bases and J by 1 base, with 11 bases between them. CDR1 MGHRA and CDR2 YSYEKL come from the germline V gene. CDR3: CASTWTWSYNEQFF. In DNA, the CDR3 is TGCGCCAGCACCTGGACCTGGTCCTACAATGAGCAGTTCTTC.

This clonotype was detected ten times or more. The chain is built from TRBV4-3 and TRBJ2-5; no reliable D call. Trimming left V 2 bases short and J 7 bases short, with 14 bases between. This CDR3 region has 14 residues. The germline V gene encodes CDR1 LGHNA and CDR2 YSLEER. The CDR3 protein is CASSQRDSVGTQYF. The CDR3 nucleotides read TGCGCCAGCAGCCAACGCGACTCCGTAGGGACCCAGTACTTC.

This clonotype occurred many times. This chain uses TRBV7-2 with TRBJ2-3; tentatively, D is TRBD2 (6 bases). Between the trimmed V and J ends, which lost 5 bases and 6 bases, there was a span of 15 bases. Germline loops: CDR1 SGHTA, CDR2 FQGNSA. The CDR3 is 14 residues long. CDR3 DNA sequence: TGTGCCAGCAGCGGCGGGGCCGAGGGGGATACGCAGTATTTT. Protein product: CASSGGAEGDTQYF. The whole variable domain, filled in from reference TRBV7-2 and TRBJ2-3, reads GAGVSQSPSNKVTEKGKDVELRCDPISGHTALYWYRQSLGQGLEFLIYFQGNSAPDKSGLPSDRFSAERTGGSVSTLTIQRTQQEDSAVYLCASSGGAEGDTQYFGPGTRLTVL.

In DNA form, the CDR3 reads TGCAGTGCTAGACCTATCAGACAGGGGGCAACCGGGGAGCTGTTTTTT. This codes for CSARPIRQGATGELFF. The chain couples TRBV20-1 to TRBJ2-2; the match to TRBD1 covers 10 bases. V trimming: 2 bases; J trimming: 5 bases; junction bases outside the gene matches: 8. Germline V lookup: CDR1 DFQATT, CDR2 SNEGSKA (reference sequence). The CDR3 extends over 16 amino acids.

This clonotype was recorded many times. CDR3 sequence reads: CSARGGITDTQYF. The CDR3 DNA reads TGCAGTGCTAGAGGCGGGATCACAGATACGCAGTATTTT. The rearrangement joins TRBV20-1 to TRBJ2-3, with TRBD2 as a possible D gene (6 bases). The germline V and J ends were trimmed by 1 base and 2 bases, with 7 bases remaining between them. CDR3 length: 13 residues. Germline V gene data show CDR1 as DFQATT and CDR2 as SNEGSKA (reference sequence).

This clonotype was observed at least ten times. The chain carries TRBV6-5 and TRBJ2-7; D is unclear. Trimming stripped 0 bases from V and 5 bases from J, with 11 bases between. From germline, CDR1 is MNHEY and CDR2 SVGAGI. The CDR3 is made up of 14 amino acids. The CDR3 loop is CASSYSVAQDEQYF. In DNA form, the CDR3 reads TGTGCCAGCAGTTACTCGGTCGCGCAGGACGAGCAGTACTTC.

This clonotype was observed at least ten times. This rearrangement joins TRBV20-1 to TRBJ1-2; D is unclear. The CDR3 loop spans 14 amino acids. V was pared by 0 bases and J by 5 bases, with 13 bases between. Germline V gives CDR1 DFQATT, CDR2 SNEGSKA (reference sequence). CDR3 sequence: CSARDHRVLYGYTF. The CDR3 DNA reads as TGCAGTGCTAGAGATCATAGGGTTCTATATGGCTACACCTTC.